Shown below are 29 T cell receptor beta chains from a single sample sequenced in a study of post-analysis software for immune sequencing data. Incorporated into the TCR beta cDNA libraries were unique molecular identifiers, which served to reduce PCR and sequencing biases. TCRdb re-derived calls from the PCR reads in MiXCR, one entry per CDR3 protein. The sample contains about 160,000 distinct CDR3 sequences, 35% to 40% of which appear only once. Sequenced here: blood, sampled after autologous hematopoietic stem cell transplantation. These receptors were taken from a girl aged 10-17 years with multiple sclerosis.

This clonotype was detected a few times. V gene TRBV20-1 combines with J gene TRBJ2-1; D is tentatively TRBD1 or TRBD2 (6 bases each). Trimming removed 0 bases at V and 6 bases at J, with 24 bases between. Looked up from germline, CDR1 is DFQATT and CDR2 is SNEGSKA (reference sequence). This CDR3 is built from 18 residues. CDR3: CSARDLIPYRGGPNEQFF. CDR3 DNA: TGCAGTGCTAGAGATTTAATTCCGTACCGAGGGGGGCCCAATGAGCAGTTCTTC.

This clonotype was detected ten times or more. The CDR3, as DNA: TGCAGCGCCGAACGGGACAGAGGGGGCGAGCAGTACTTC. Amino acid sequence: CSAERDRGGEQYF. The chain links TRBV29-1 to TRBJ2-7; 7 positions agree with TRBD1. This CDR3 has 13 residues. Trimming cost V 7 bases and J 6 bases; bases outside gene matches: 12. Germline V gene data show CDR1 as SQVTM and CDR2 as ANQGSEA.

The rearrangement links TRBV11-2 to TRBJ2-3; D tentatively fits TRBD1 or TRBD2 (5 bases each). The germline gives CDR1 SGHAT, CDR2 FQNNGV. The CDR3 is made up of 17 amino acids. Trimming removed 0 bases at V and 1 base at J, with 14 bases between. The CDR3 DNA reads TGTGCCAGCAGCTTAGAGTTCGGCAGGGACCGCACAGATACGCAGTATTTT. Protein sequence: CASSLEFGRDRTDTQYF.

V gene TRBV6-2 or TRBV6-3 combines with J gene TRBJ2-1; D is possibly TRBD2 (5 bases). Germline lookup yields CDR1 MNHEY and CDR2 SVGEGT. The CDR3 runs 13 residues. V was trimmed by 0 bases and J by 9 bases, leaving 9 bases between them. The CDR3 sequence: CASSYSGNTEQFF. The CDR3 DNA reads TGTGCCAGCAGTTACTCCGGGAACACTGAGCAGTTCTTC.

CDR3 in amino acids: CASSLDMRRDTQYF. DNA for the CDR3: TGTGCCAGCAGCTTAGATATGCGTCGAGATACGCAGTATTTT. V and J are TRBV11-2 and TRBJ2-3; no firm D call. The V end was cut by 0 bases, the J end by 5 bases, with 9 bases between. Germline V gene data show CDR1 as SGHAT and CDR2 as FQNNGV. The CDR3 contains 14 residues.

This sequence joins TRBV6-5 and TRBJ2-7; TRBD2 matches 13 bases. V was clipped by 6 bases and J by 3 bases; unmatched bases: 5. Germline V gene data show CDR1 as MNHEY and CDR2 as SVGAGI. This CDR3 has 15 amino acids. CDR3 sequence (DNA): TGTGCCAGCAGCTCCGGGACTAGCGGGAACTACGAGCAGTACTTC. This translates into CASSSGTSGNYEQYF.

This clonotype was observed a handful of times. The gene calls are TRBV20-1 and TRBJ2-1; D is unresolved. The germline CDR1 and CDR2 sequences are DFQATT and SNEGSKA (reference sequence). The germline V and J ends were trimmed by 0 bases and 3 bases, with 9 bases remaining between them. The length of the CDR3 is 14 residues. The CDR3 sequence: CSARDRIIYNEQFF. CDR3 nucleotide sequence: TGCAGTGCTAGAGACAGGATCATCTACAATGAGCAGTTCTTC.

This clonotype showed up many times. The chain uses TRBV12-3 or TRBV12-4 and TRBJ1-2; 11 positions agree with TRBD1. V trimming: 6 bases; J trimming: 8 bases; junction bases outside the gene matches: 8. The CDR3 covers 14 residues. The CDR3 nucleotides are TGTGCCAGCAGCCCTGGACAGGGGGCGTGGGGCTACACCTTC. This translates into CASSPGQGAWGYTF.

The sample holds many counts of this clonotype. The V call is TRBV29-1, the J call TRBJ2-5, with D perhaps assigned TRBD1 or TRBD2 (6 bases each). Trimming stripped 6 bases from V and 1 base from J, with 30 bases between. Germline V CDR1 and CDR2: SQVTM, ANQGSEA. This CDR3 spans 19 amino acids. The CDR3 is CSVGAGFGGSTGLQETQYF. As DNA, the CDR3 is TGCAGCGTGGGGGCGGGCTTCGGGGGTAGCACAGGGCTCCAAGAGACCCAGTACTTC.

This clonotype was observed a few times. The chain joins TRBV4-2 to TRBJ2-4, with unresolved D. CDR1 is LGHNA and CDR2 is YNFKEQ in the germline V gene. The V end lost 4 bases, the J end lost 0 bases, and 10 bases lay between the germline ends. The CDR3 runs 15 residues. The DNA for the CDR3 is TGTGCCAGCAGCCTTACCCTTCTAGCCAAAAACATTCAGTACTTC. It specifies CASSLTLLAKNIQYF.

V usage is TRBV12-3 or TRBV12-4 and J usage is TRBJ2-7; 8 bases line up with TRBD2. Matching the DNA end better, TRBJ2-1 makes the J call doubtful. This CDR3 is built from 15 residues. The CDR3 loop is CASSFPGGRKNEQFF. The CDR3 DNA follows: TGTGCCAGCAGTTTCCCGGGAGGGCGAAAGAATGAGCAGTTCTTC.

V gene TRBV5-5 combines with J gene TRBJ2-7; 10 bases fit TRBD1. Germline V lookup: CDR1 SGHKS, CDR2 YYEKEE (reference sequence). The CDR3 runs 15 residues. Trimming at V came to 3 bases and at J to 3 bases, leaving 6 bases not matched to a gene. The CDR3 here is CASSSPGQGNYEQYF. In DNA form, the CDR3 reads TGTGCCAGCAGCTCACCGGGACAGGGGAACTACGAGCAGTACTTC.

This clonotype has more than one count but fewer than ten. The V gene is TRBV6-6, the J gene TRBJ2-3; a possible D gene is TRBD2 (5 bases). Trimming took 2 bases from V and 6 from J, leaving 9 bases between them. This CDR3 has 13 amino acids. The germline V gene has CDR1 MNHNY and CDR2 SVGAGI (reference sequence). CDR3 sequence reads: CASSYIRGDTQYF. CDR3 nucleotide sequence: TGTGCCAGCAGTTACATTCGAGGGGATACGCAGTATTTT.

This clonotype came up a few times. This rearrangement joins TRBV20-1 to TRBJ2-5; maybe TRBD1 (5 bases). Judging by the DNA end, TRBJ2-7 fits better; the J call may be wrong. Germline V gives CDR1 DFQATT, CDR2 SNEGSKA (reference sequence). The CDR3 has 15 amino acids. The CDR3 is CSARALRVRAYEQYF. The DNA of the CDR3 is TGCAGTGCTAGAGCCCTCAGGGTGAGAGCCTACGAGCAGTACTTC.

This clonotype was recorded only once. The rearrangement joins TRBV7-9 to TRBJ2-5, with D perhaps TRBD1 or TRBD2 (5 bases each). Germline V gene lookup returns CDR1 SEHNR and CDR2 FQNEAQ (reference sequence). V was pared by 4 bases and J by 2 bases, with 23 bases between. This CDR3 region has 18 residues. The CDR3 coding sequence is TGTGCCAGCAGCTCCCAGAGGGGCGACGAAAAACGACAAGAGACCCAGTACTTC. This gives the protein CASSSQRGDEKRQETQYF.

The CDR3 bases are TGTGCCAGCAGTTTAGGGGCGGCCACCGGGGAGCTGTTTTTT. Its protein is CASSLGAATGELFF. The J gene is TRBJ2-2, the V gene TRBV27, with D possibly TRBD1 on 5 matching bases. Deletions cut 2 bases from V and 4 bases from J, with 8 bases between. Germline V CDR1 and CDR2: MNHEY, SMNVEV (reference sequence). The CDR3 covers 14 residues.

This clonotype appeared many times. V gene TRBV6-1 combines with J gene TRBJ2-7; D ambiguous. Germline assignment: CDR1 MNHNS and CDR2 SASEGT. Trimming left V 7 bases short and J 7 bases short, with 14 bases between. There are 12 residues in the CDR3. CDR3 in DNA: TGTGCCAGCAATCAACCTCTGGGAGAGCAGTACTTC. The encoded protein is CASNQPLGEQYF.

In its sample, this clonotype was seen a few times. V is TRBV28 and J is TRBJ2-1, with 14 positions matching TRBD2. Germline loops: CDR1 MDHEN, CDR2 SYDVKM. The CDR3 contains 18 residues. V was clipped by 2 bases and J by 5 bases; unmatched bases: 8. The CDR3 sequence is CASSLPLGLAGAHNEQFF. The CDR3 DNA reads TGTGCCAGCAGTTTACCCCTGGGACTAGCGGGAGCCCACAATGAGCAGTTCTTC. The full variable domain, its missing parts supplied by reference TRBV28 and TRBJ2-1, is DVKVTQSSRYLVKRTGEKVFLECVQDMDHENMFWYRQDPGLGLRLIYFSYDVKMKEKGDIPEGYSVSREKKERFSLILESASTNQTSMYLCASSLPLGLAGAHNEQFFGPGTRLTVL.

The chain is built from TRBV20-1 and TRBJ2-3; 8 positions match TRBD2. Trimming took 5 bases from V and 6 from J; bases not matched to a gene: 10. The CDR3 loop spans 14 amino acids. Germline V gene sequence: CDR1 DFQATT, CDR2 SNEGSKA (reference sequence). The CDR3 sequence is CSASSGLALDTQYF. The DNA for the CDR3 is TGCAGTGCTTCCTCCGGACTAGCCCTGGATACGCAGTATTTT.

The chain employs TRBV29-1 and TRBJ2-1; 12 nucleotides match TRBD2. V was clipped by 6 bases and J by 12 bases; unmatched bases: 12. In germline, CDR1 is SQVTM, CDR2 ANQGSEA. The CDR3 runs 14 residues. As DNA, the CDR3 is TGCAGCGTAGCGGGACTAGCGGGTCCGATAGGGCAGTTCTTC. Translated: CSVAGLAGPIGQFF.

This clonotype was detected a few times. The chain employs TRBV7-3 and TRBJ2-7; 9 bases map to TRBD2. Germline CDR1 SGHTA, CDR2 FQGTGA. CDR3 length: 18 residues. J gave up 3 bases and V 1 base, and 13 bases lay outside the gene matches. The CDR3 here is CASSLKPGASGTNYEQYF. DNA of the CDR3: TGTGCCAGCAGCTTAAAGCCCGGGGCTAGCGGGACGAACTACGAGCAGTACTTC. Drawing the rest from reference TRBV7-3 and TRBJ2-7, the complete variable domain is GAGVSQTPSNKVTEKGKYVELRCDPISGHTALYWYRQSLGQGPEFLIYFQGTGAADDSGLPNDRFFAVRPEGSVSTLKIQRTERGDSAVYLCASSLKPGASGTNYEQYFGPGTRLTVT.

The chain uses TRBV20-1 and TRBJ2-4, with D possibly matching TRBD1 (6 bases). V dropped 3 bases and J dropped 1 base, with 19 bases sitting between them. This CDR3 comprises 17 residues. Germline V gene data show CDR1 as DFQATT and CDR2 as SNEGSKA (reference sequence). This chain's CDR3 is CSASTQGTPFAKNIQYF. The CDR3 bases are TGCAGTGCTAGTACACAGGGAACCCCTTTCGCCAAAAACATTCAGTACTTC.

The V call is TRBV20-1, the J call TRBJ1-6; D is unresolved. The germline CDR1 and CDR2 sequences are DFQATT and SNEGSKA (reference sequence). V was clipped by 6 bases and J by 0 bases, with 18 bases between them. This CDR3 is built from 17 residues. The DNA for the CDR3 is TGCAGTGCCGAGCTGATGGGCCGGAGCTCCTATAATTCACCCCTCCACTTT. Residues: CSAELMGRSSYNSPLHF.

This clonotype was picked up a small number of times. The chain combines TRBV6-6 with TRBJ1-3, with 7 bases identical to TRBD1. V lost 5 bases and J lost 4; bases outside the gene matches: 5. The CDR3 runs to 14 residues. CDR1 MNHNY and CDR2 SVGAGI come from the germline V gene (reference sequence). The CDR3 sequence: CASSDTDRGNTIYF. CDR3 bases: TGTGCCAGCAGTGACACGGACAGGGGAAACACCATATATTTT.

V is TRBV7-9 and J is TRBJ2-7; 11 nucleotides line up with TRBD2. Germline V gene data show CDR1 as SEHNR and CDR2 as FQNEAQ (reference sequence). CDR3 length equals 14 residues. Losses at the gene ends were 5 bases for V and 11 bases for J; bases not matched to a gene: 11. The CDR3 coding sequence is TGTGCCAGCAGCACCCGCGGGACTAGCGGCCCCGAGTACTTC. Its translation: CASSTRGTSGPEYF.

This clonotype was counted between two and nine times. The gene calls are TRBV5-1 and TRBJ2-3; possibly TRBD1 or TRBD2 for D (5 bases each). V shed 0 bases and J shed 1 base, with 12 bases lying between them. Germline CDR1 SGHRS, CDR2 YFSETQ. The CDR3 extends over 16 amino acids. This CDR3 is CASSLAGRAGTDTQYF. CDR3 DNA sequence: TGCGCCAGCAGCTTGGCAGGGCGAGCGGGCACAGATACGCAGTATTTT.

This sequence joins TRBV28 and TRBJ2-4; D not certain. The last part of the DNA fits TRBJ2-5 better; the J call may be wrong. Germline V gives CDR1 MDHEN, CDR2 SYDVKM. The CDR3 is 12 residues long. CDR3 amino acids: CASSTVEETQYF. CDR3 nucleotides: TGTGCCAGCAGTACCGTGGAAGAGACCCAGTACTTC.

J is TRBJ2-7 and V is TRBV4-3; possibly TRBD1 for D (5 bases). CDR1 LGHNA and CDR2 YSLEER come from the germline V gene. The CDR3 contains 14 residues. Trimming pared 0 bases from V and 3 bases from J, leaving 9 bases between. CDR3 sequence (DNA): TGCGCCAGCAGCCAAGATCTGGACAACTACGAGCAGTACTTC. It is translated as CASSQDLDNYEQYF.

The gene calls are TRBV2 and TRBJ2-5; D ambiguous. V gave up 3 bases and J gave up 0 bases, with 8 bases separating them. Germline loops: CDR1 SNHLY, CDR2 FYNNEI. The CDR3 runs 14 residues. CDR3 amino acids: CASSETQNQETQYF. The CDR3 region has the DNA TGTGCCAGCAGTGAGACACAGAACCAAGAGACCCAGTACTTC.